This T cell receptor (beta chain) was profiled in a study of blood T cell repertoires in COVID-19. The CDR3 is made up of 16 amino acids. Trimming took off 3 bases at V and 1 base at J, with 15 bases between the two ends. Germline loops: CDR1 LGHDT, CDR2 YNNKEL (reference sequence). Donors were grouped by their self-reported clinical history. Some clones are missing from TCRdb's copy, which holds only in-frame ones; the method was immunoSEQ multiplex PCR. The sample holds more than 350,000 clones; approximately 87% are singletons and the top ten take about a tenth. This receptor was identified in a woman between 45 and 60 years old who had recovered from COVID-19. Source material: PBMCs or T cells enriched from blood (not recorded which). The rearrangement links TRBV3-1 (or the pseudogene TRBV3-2) to TRBJ1-2; weak D call: TRBD1 (5 bases). The CDR3 bases are TGTGCCAGCAGCCAGACGGCAGGGATAGGTAACTATGGCTACACCTTC. It is translated as CASSQTAGIGNYGYTF.